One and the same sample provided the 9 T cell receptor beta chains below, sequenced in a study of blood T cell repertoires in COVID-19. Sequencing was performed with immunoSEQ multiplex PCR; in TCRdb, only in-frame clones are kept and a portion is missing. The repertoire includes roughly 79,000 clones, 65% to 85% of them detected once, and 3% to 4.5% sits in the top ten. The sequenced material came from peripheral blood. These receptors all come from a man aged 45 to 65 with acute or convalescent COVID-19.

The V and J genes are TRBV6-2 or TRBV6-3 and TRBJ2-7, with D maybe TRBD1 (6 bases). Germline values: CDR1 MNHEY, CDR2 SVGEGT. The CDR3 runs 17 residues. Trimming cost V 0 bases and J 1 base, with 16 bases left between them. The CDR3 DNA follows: TGTGCCAGCAGTTACTCGAGGGGGAGACCTCGGTCCTACGAGCAGTACTTC. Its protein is CASSYSRGRPRSYEQYF.

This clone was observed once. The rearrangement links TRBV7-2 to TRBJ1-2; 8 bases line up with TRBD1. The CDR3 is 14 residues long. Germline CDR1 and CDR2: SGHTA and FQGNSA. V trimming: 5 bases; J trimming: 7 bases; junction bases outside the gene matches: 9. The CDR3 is CASSNRGGGRGYTF. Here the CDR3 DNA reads TGTGCCAGCAGCAACAGGGGGGGTGGGCGTGGCTACACCTTC. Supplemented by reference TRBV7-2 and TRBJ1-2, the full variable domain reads GAGVSQSPSNKVTEKGKDVELRCDPISGHTALYWYRQSLGQGLEFLIYFQGNSAPDKSGLPSDRFSAERTGGSVSTLTIQRTQQEDSAVYLCASSNRGGGRGYTFGSGTRLTVV.

The CDR3 sequence is CASRMGRQETQYF. In DNA form, the CDR3 reads TGTGCCAGCAGGATGGGCAGACAAGAGACCCAGTACTTC. The rearrangement uses TRBV5-6 and TRBJ2-5; D is unresolved. Trimming cost V 5 bases and J 2 bases, with 10 bases left between them. Germline V gene lookup returns CDR1 SGHDT and CDR2 YYEEEE. The CDR3 spans 13 residues. Complete variable domain (other parts from reference TRBV5-6 and TRBJ2-5): DAGVTQSPTHLIKTRGQQVTLRCSPKSGHDTVSWYQQALGQGPQFIFQYYEEEERQRGNFPDRFSGHQFPNYSSELNVNALLLGDSALYLCASRMGRQETQYFGPGTRLLVL.

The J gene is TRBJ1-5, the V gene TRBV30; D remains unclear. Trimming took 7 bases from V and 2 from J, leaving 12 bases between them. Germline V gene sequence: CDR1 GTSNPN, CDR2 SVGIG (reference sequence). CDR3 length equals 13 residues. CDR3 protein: CASTSGGNQPQHF. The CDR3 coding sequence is TGTGCCTCGACCTCCGGGGGCAATCAGCCCCAGCATTTT.

The CDR3 sequence: CASSLSAGRGEKLFF. The DNA of the CDR3 is TGTGCCAGCAGCTTGAGTGCGGGACGAGGTGAAAAACTGTTTTTT. The chain couples TRBV5-5 to TRBJ1-4; maybe TRBD1 (5 bases). Germline V gives CDR1 SGHKS, CDR2 YYEKEE (reference sequence). The CDR3 is 15 residues long. V lost 1 base, J lost 7 bases, and 14 bases lay in between.

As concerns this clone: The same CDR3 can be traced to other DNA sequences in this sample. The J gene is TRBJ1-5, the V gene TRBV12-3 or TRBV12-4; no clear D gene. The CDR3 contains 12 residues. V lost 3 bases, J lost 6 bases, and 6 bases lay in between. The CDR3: CASSLSSQPQHF. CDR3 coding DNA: TGTGCCAGCAGTTTGAGCTCTCAGCCCCAGCATTTT.

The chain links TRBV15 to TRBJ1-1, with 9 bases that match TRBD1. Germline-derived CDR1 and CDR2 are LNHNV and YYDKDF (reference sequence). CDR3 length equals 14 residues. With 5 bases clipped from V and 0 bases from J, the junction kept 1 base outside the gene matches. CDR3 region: CATSGDRVNTEAFF. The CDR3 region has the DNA TGTGCCACCAGCGGGGACAGGGTGAACACTGAAGCTTTCTTT.

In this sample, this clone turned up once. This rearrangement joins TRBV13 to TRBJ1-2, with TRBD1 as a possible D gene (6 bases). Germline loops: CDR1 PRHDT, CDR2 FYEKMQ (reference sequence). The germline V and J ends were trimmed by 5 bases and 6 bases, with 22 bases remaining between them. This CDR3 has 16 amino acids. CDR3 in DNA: TGTGCCAGCAGCCTCGGGACACCAACAGCGGGAAATGGCTACACCTTC. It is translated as CASSLGTPTAGNGYTF.

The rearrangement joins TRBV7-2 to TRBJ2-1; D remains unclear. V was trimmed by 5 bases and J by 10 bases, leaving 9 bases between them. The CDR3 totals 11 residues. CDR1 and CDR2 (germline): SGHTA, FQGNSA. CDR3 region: CASSPQIEQFF. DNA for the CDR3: TGTGCCAGCAGCCCACAGATAGAGCAGTTCTTC.